Many counts were recorded for the clone carrying this T cell receptor (beta chain). Its antigen is still unknown. The germline V and J ends were trimmed by 8 bases and 8 bases, with 19 bases remaining between them. CDR1 and CDR2 from the germline V gene are SEHNR and FQNEAQ (reference sequence). This CDR3 comprises 14 residues. Indicated time point: newly diagnosed GD, antithyroid drugs for less than 3 months. From PBMCs, RNA was extracted and then used to make the TCR library. The sample originates from a study of regulatory T cells in long-lasting Graves disease. Both iRepertoire HTBI primers and Arm-PCR of CDR3 regions were used to build the TCR beta libraries. TCRdb itself ran the multiplex PCR reads through MiXCR, one entry per CDR3 protein. The table shows approximately 350,000 distinct CDR3 sequences, with around 17% occurring only once. Study-wide findings and caveats: New patients shared more than 950 public clonotypes, and persistent patients shared more, with about 2,700.

This same sample was also part of a study on T cells in Graves' hyperthyroidism and ophthalmopathy. Per that paper: In the first-round RT-PCR of the TCR CDR3, the HTBI primer set was used. Blood also showed most of the thyroid clonotypes that were expanded above 0.001.

The material sequenced was peripheral blood mononuclear cells (PBMCs), taken at new diagnosis, from a patient treated with antithyroid drugs. The J gene is TRBJ2-1, the V gene TRBV7-9; D is ambiguous. This sequence was found in a man in his forties or fifties with Graves disease. The CDR3 sequence is CASGFKLTPDEQFF. CDR3 bases: TGTGCCAGCGGATTCAAGTTGACCCCGGATGAGCAGTTCTTC.